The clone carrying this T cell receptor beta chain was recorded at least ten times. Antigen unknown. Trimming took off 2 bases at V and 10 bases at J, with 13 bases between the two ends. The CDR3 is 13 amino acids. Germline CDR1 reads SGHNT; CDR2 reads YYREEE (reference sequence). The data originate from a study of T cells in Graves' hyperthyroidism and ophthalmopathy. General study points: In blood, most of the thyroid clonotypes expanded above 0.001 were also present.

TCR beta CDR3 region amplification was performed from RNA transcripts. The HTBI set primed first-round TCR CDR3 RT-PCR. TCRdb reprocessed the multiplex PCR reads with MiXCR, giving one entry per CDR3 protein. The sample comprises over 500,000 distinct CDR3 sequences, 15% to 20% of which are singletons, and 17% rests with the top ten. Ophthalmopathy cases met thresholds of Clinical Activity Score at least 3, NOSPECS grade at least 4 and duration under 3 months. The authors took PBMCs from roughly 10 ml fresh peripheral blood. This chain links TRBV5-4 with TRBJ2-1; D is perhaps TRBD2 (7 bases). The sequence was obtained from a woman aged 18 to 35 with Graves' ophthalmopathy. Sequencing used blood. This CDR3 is CASSFGGAKEQFF. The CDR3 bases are TGTGCCAGCAGCTTTGGGGGGGCGAAGGAGCAGTTCTTC.